One and the same sample provided the 15 T cell receptor delta chains below, sequenced in a study of gamma-delta T cells after stem cell transplantation. TCRdb redid clone calling on the RT-PCR reads using CATT. The sample holds 2,000 to 2,500 delta-chain clones, about 4.2% seen once. The source material was gamma-delta T cells. These TCRs come from a human donor. It is not recorded whose cells these are; they may come from a transplant donor.

The sample holds a few counts of this clone. The chain recombines TRDV2 with TRDJ2; 11 bases align to TRDD3. Germline V CDR1 and CDR2: GEAIGNYY, EKD. The length of the CDR3 is 18 residues. V dropped 3 bases and J dropped 7; count of bases not matched to a gene: 15. In DNA, the CDR3 is TGTGCCTGTGACTCCATTCCCGAGGCTGGGGGATACAGAGCACAACTCTTCTTT. The encoded protein is CACDSIPEAGGYRAQLFF.

This clone occurred a few times. Only one base separates this from a far larger clonotype, so it likely reflects a read error. This sample also contains other DNA sequences that code for the same CDR3. This chain joins TRDV2 and TRDJ1; 9 bases fit TRDD3. Per the germline V gene, CDR1 is GEAIGNYY and CDR2 is EKD. The CDR3 is made up of 18 amino acids. DNA for the CDR3: TGCGCCTGTGACTCGGTCGGTACTGGGGGACCCTACACCGATAAACTCATCTTT. Amino acid sequence: CACDSVGTGGPYTDKLIF.

This clone occurred a few times. The TCRdb protein comes from a much larger clone and disagrees with this DNA's translation at residue 8, likely due to a read error; the protein given here is derived from the DNA. The chain employs TRDV2 and TRDJ1; a possible D gene is TRDD3 (5 bases). V was clipped by 3 bases and J by 3 bases, with 13 bases between them. In germline, CDR1 is GEAIGNYY, CDR2 EKD. This CDR3 is 14 amino acids long. The CDR3 region has the DNA TGTGCCTGTGACCTGATACCAGAACCCGATAAACTCATCTTT. Protein: CACDLIPEPDKLIF.

This clone rates as large. Other DNA sequences from this sample encode an identical CDR3 as well. The chain uses TRDV2 and TRDJ1; no definite D call. This CDR3 has 15 amino acids. The V gene's germline CDR1 is GEAIGNYY and CDR2 EKD. V dropped 0 bases and J dropped 8 bases, with 18 bases sitting between them. DNA of the CDR3: TGTGCCTGTGACACCGTAGGACTGCCCATAGGGAAACTCATCTTT. Translated, it gives CACDTVGLPIGKLIF.

In this sample, this clone turned up a few times. TCRdb's protein, taken from a much larger clone, differs from this DNA's translation at residue 6, likely owing to a read error; the protein displayed comes from the DNA. The V and J genes are TRDV2 and TRDJ1; D might be TRDD3 (6 bases). The germline V gene encodes CDR1 GEAIGNYY and CDR2 EKD. V dropped 4 bases and J dropped 1 base, with 15 bases sitting between them. The length of the CDR3 is 15 residues. Here the CDR3 DNA reads TGTGCCTGTGAACCACCGGGGGACCTCACCGATAAACTCATCTTT. Its protein product is CACEPPGDLTDKLIF.

Relative to its sample, this clone is large. The same CDR3 is also encoded by other DNA sequences in this sample. The J gene is TRDJ1, the V gene TRDV2; D is unclear. Germline lookup yields CDR1 GEAIGNYY and CDR2 EKD. The CDR3 consists of 16 residues. The germline V and J ends were trimmed by 0 bases and 4 bases, with 17 bases remaining between them. The CDR3 loop is CACDTVSHTPNDKLIF. DNA of the CDR3: TGTGCCTGTGACACCGTATCACACACACCAAACGATAAACTCATCTTT.

J is TRDJ3 and V is TRDV2; 9 positions agree with TRDD3. This CDR3 has 19 residues. The ends lost 3 bases at V and 0 bases at J; junction bases unmatched: 8. Germline V lookup: CDR1 GEAIGNYY, CDR2 EKD. The CDR3 sequence is CACDFVLGEISWDTRQMFF. CDR3 in DNA: TGTGCCTGTGACTTCGTACTGGGGGAGATCTCCTGGGACACCCGACAGATGTTTTTC.

This clone was recorded a few times. A far larger clone lies a single base away; this is likely a read error. The sample has other DNA sequences that encode this CDR3 too. This chain joins TRDV1 and TRDJ1, with D possibly called TRDD2 or TRDD3 (8 bases each). Trimming took off 4 bases at V and 5 bases at J, with 38 bases between the two ends. This CDR3 spans 22 amino acids. From germline, CDR1 is TSWWSYY and CDR2 QGS. DNA for the CDR3: TGTGCTCTTGGGGGGCCCCCTTCCTATAGCTGGGGGACGCAACTTACCCTGGATAAACTCATCTTT. It is translated as CALGGPPSYSWGTQLTLDKLIF.

With regard to this clone: A far larger clone is only one base removed, so a read error is likely. V usage is TRDV2 and J usage is TRDJ1; D is ambiguous. Per the germline V gene, CDR1 is GEAIGNYY and CDR2 is EKD. The CDR3 sequence is 21 residues long. V was cut by 0 bases and J by 3 bases, with 31 bases left in between. DNA of the CDR3: TGTGCCTGTGACACCCTCATGCCAGGTCGTACGGGACGAGGCCTTGCCGATAAACTCATCTTT. Amino acids: CACDTLMPGRTGRGLADKLIF.

Within the sample, this clone is medium-sized. A far larger clone lies a single base away; this is likely a read error. In the same sample, other DNA sequences code for this CDR3. The chain links TRDV2 to TRDJ1; 8 bases are shared with TRDD3. Looked up from germline, CDR1 is GEAIGNYY and CDR2 is EKD. V dropped 3 bases and J dropped 0; count of bases not matched to a gene: 8. The CDR3 is 16 residues long. The CDR3: CACDLLGAQYTDKLIF. In DNA, the CDR3 is TGTGCCTGTGACTTACTGGGGGCTCAGTACACCGATAAACTCATCTTT.

V and J are TRDV2 and TRDJ1, with 12 bases lining up with TRDD3. The CDR3 has 17 residues. The V and J ends lost 1 base and 2 bases, in that order; junction bases with no gene match: 7. The germline gives CDR1 GEAIGNYY, CDR2 EKD. The CDR3 DNA is TGTGCCTGTGACACACTGGGGGATACTGGTTATACCGATAAACTCATCTTT. As protein: CACDTLGDTGYTDKLIF.

Details on this clone: TCRdb lists the protein of a much larger clone for this DNA, which differs at residue 12, so this is likely a read error; the protein given here is translated from the DNA itself. The chain employs TRDV2 and TRDJ1, with 13 bases matching TRDD3. V was clipped by 3 bases and J by 5 bases; unmatched bases: 17. Germline CDR1 reads GEAIGNYY; CDR2 reads EKD. The CDR3 runs 19 residues. The CDR3 reads CACDLTRTGGYVGPDKLIF. The CDR3 DNA is TGTGCCTGTGACCTTACTCGTACTGGGGGATACGTCGGTCCTGATAAACTCATCTTT.

This clone was picked up a small number of times. It differs at one base from a far larger clone, so likely a read error. Additional DNA sequences in this sample encode the identical CDR3. V gene TRDV2 combines with J gene TRDJ1, with unresolved D. The CDR3 extends over 18 amino acids. Looked up from germline, CDR1 is GEAIGNYY and CDR2 is EKD. V was cut by 0 bases and J by 0 bases, with 19 bases left in between. The CDR3 region is CACDTLSGPSTYTDKLIF. CDR3 coding DNA: TGTGCCTGTGACACCTTGTCCGGCCCCTCTACATACACCGATAAACTCATCTTT.

This clone showed up just a few times. The TCRdb protein, from a much larger clone, departs from this DNA's translation at residue 14, likely by read error; the protein shown derives from the DNA. The chain has TRDV2 and TRDJ1, with 9 bases matching TRDD3. The CDR3 length is 16 residues. Per germline, CDR1 GEAIGNYY and CDR2 EKD. As DNA, the CDR3 is TGTGCCTGTGTCCCACTAGGGGGGATACACGTTGATAAACCCATCTTT. It codes for CACVPLGGIHVDKPIF.

A word on this clone: The TCRdb protein comes from a much larger clone and disagrees with this DNA's translation at residue 3, likely due to a read error; the protein given here is derived from the DNA. This chain joins TRDV2 and TRDJ1, with 8 bases matching TRDD3. From germline, CDR1 is GEAIGNYY and CDR2 EKD. The CDR3 length is 17 residues. CDR3 coding DNA: TGTGCCCGTGACACCGTGGGGATACTTGGGGACACCGATAAACTCATCTTT. It translates to CARDTVGILGDTDKLIF.